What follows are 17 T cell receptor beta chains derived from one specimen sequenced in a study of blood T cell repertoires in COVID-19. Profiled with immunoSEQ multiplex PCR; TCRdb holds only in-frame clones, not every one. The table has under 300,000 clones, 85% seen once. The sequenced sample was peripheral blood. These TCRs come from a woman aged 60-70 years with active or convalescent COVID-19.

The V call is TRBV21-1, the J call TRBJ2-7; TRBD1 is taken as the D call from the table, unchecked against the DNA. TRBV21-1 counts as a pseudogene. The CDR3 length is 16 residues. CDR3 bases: TGTGCCAGCAGCAAAGGCAGGGGGCCTATTGACTACGAGCAGTACGTC. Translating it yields CASSKGRGPIDYEQYV.

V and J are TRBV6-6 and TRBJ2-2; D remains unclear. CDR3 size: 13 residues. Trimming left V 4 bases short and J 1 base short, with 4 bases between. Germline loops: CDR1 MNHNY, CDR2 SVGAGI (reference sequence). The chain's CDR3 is CASSSVNTGELFF. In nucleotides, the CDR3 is TGTGCCAGCAGTTCCGTGAACACCGGGGAGCTGTTTTTT.

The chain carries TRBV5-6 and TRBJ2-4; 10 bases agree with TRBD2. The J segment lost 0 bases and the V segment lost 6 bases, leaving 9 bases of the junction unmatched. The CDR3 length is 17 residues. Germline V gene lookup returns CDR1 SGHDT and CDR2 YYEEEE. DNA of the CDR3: TGTGCCAGCACCTACGGGCGACTAGCGGGAGCCAAAAACATTCAGTACTTC. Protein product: CASTYGRLAGAKNIQYF.

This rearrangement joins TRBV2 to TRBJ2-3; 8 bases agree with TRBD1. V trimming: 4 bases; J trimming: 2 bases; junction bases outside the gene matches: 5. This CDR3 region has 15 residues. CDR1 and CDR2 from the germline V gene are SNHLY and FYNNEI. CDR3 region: CASSAQDRVTDTQYF. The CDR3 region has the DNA TGTGCCAGCAGTGCGCAGGACAGGGTCACAGATACGCAGTATTTT.

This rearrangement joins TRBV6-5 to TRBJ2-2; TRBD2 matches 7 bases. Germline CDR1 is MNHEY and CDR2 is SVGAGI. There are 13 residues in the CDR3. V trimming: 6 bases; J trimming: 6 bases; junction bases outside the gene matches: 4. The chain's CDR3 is CASRGLVAGELFF. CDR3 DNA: TGTGCCAGCAGAGGACTAGTGGCCGGGGAGCTGTTTTTT.

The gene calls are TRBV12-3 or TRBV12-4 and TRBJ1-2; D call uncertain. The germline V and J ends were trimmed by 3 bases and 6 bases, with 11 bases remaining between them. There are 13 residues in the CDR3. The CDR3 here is CASSFGEGDGYTF. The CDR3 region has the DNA TGTGCCAGCAGTTTTGGGGAGGGCGATGGCTACACCTTC.

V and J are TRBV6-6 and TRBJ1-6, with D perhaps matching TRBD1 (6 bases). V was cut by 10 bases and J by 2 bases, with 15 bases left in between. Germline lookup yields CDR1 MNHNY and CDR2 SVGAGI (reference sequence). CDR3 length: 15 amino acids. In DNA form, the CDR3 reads TGTGCCACCTGGACAGAATTTACCTATAATTCACCCCTCCACTTT. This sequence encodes CATWTEFTYNSPLHF.

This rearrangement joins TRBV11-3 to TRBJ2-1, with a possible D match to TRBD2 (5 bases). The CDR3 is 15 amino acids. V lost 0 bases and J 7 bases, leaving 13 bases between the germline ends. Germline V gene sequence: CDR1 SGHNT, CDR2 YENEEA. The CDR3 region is CASSLDPSRGNEQFF. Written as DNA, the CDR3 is TGTGCCAGCAGCTTAGATCCCAGCCGGGGTAATGAGCAGTTCTTC.

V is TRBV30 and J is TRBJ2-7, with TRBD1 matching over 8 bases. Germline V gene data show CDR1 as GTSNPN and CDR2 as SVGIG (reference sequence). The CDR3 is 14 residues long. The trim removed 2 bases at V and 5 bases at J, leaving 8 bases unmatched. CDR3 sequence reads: CAWSRGTGGDEQYF. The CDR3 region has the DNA TGTGCCTGGAGTCGGGGGACAGGCGGAGACGAGCAGTACTTC.

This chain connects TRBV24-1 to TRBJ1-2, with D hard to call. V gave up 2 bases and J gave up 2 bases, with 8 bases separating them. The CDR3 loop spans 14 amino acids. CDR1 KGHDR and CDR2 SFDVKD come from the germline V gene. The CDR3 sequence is CATSDSGENYGYTF. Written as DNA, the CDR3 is TGTGCCACCAGTGATTCCGGGGAAAACTATGGCTACACCTTC.

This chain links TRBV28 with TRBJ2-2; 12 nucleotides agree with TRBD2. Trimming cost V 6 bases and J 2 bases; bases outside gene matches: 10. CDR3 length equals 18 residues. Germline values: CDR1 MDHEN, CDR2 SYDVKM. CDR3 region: CASRARTSGELNTGELFF. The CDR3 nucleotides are TGTGCCAGCAGGGCAAGGACTAGCGGGGAACTCAACACCGGGGAGCTGTTTTTT.

This CDR3 is CASSLYVDTQYF. The CDR3 DNA reads TGTGCCAGCAGTCTCTATGTGGATACGCAGTATTTT. V is TRBV12-3 or TRBV12-4 and J is TRBJ2-3, with D unclear. V dropped 5 bases and J dropped 6 bases, with 9 bases sitting between them. The CDR3 extends over 12 amino acids.

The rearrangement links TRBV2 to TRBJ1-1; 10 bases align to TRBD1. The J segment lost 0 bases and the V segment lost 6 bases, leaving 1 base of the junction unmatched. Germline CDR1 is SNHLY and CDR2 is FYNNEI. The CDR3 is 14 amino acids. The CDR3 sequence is CASRGQGMNTEAFF. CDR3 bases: TGTGCCAGCAGGGGACAGGGGATGAACACTGAAGCTTTCTTT.

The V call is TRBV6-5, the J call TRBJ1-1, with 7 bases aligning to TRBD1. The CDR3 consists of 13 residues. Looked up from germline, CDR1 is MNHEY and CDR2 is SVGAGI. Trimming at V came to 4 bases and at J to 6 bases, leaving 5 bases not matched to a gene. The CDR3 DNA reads TGTGCCAGCAGTTTCAACAGGGGCGCTGAAGCTTTCTTT. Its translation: CASSFNRGAEAFF.

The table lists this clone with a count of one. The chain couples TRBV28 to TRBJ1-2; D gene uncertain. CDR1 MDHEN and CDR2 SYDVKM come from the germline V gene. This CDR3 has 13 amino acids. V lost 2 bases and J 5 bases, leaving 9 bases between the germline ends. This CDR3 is CASSLVGRYGYTF. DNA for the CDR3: TGTGCCAGCAGTTTAGTCGGGAGGTATGGCTACACCTTC.

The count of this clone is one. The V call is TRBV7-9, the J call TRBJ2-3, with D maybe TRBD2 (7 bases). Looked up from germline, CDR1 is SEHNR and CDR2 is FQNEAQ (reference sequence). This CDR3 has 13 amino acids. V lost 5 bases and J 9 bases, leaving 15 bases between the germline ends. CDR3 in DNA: TGTGCCAGCAGCGGGGGGGCCCGAACCACGCAGTATTTT. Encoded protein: CASSGGARTTQYF.

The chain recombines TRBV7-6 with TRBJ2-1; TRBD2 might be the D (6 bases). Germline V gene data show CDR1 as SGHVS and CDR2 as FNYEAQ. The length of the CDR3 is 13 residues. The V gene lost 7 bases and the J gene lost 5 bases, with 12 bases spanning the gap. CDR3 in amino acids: CASTQPSDNEQFF. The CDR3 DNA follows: TGTGCCAGCACTCAGCCTAGCGACAATGAGCAGTTCTTC.